This entry lists 21 T cell receptor beta chains sequenced from one sample in a study of response to subunit inactivated influenza vaccine. A single record per CDR3 protein comes from TCRdb applying MiXCR to the RT-PCR reads. Of roughly 670,000 distinct CDR3 sequences listed, roughly 15% were seen once; the top ten hold around 7.6%. The sample in question was PBMCs from blood, obtained about 14 days before vaccination. The receptors stem from a man in his fifties or sixties who received an inactivated influenza vaccine.

The chain has TRBV10-3 and TRBJ2-1, with D perhaps TRBD1 (6 bases). The CDR3 has 11 residues. The germline CDR1 and CDR2 sequences are ENHRY and SYGVKD. Trimming cost V 4 bases and J 10 bases, with 8 bases left between them. In DNA, the CDR3 is TGTGCCATCAGTGGGGGGCCAGAGCAGTTCTTC. Its translation is CAISGGPEQFF.

The CDR3 loop is CASSLFLMQEGGYTF. CDR3 in DNA: TGTGCCAGCAGTTTATTTCTGATGCAGGAGGGAGGCTACACCTTC. V is TRBV12-3 or TRBV12-4 and J is TRBJ1-2; D unclear. The CDR3 is 15 residues long. V dropped 2 bases and J dropped 8 bases, with 18 bases sitting between them.

V gene TRBV7-2 combines with J gene TRBJ2-1; D possibly corresponds to TRBD1 (6 bases). The length of the CDR3 is 13 residues. Deletions cut 2 bases from V and 8 bases from J, with 10 bases between. The V gene's germline CDR1 is SGHTA and CDR2 FQGNSA. The CDR3 loop reads CASSLFRGYEQFF. DNA of the CDR3: TGTGCCAGCAGCTTATTCAGGGGATATGAGCAGTTCTTC.

V and J are TRBV28 and TRBJ2-7, with TRBD1 as a possible D gene (6 bases). The V end was cut by 5 bases, the J end by 4 bases, with 12 bases between. Germline V gives CDR1 MDHEN, CDR2 SYDVKM. The length of the CDR3 is 13 residues. The DNA for the CDR3 is TGTGCCAGCAGTCTACAGGGTAAATACGAGCAGTACTTC. It specifies CASSLQGKYEQYF.

The rearrangement uses TRBV24-1 and TRBJ2-1, with TRBD2 matching 7 bases. This CDR3 is built from 13 residues. The germline CDR1 and CDR2 sequences are KGHDR and SFDVKD. J gave up 8 bases and V 5 bases, and 5 bases lay outside the gene matches. Here the CDR3 reads CATSGGRADEQFF. For the CDR3, the DNA is TGTGCCACCAGTGGGGGGAGGGCAGATGAGCAGTTCTTC.

The sample holds a few counts of this clonotype. The chain joins TRBV5-4 to TRBJ2-7, with 14 bases lining up with TRBD2. V gave up 3 bases and J gave up 4 bases; unmatched junction bases: 6. The CDR3 runs to 16 residues. Per the germline V gene, CDR1 is SGHNT and CDR2 is YYREEE (reference sequence). The CDR3 coding sequence is TGTGCCAGCAGCTCCGGACTAGCGGGGGGACGGTACGAGCAGTACTTC. Its translation is CASSSGLAGGRYEQYF.

This clonotype has only a few counts. The V gene is TRBV2, the J gene TRBJ2-7; possible D gene TRBD2, 6 bases. Per germline, CDR1 SNHLY and CDR2 FYNNEI. The CDR3 consists of 15 residues. V was trimmed by 8 bases and J by 2 bases, leaving 19 bases between them. The CDR3 DNA reads as TGTGCCAGCCAGACACCACTAGCTAGTACCTACGAGCAGTACTTC. Its protein product is CASQTPLASTYEQYF.

This sequence joins TRBV7-2 and TRBJ2-5, with D hard to call. The V gene lost 1 base and the J gene lost 7 bases, with 13 bases spanning the gap. This CDR3 spans 14 amino acids. Germline V CDR1 and CDR2: SGHTA, FQGNSA. The CDR3 coding sequence is TGTGCCAGCAGCTTAGATACGGGCAAGGGGACCCAGTACTTC. Encoded protein: CASSLDTGKGTQYF.

This clonotype was counted between two and nine times. This chain links TRBV9 with TRBJ2-5; 8 bases match TRBD1. This CDR3 has 15 amino acids. CDR1 SGDLS and CDR2 YYNGEE come from the germline V gene. V shed 2 bases, J shed 5 bases, and the junction held 8 bases outside the gene matches. The CDR3 DNA reads as TGTGCCAGCAGCGTCGACAGGGGAGGCGAGGAGACCCAGTACTTC. Its protein is CASSVDRGGEETQYF.

V is TRBV4-3 and J is TRBJ2-1, with TRBD2 as a possible D gene (6 bases). The CDR3 totals 14 residues. Trimming stripped 1 base from V and 5 bases from J, with 9 bases between. CDR1 and CDR2 from the germline V gene are LGHNA and YSLEER. CDR3 amino acids: CASSQGDLNNEQFF. The CDR3 nucleotides read TGCGCCAGCAGCCAAGGGGACTTAAACAATGAGCAGTTCTTC.

This clonotype was seen a handful of times. The chain combines TRBV25-1 with TRBJ2-7, with D uncertain. The V end was cut by 4 bases, the J end by 2 bases, with 12 bases between. The CDR3 consists of 14 residues. CDR1 is MGHDK and CDR2 is SYGVNS in the germline V gene. The CDR3 bases are TGTGCCAGCAGTGGGGTTGGGCCTACCTACGAGCAGTACTTC. Translated: CASSGVGPTYEQYF.

The sample holds a few counts of this clonotype. The chain employs TRBV2 and TRBJ2-3; D might be TRBD1 (5 bases). Trimming took off 3 bases at V and 0 bases at J, with 10 bases between the two ends. CDR1 is SNHLY and CDR2 is FYNNEI in the germline V gene. The CDR3 has 15 residues. The CDR3 spells CASSDQGVSTDTQYF. The CDR3 DNA reads TGTGCCAGCAGTGATCAGGGCGTAAGCACAGATACGCAGTATTTT.

V is TRBV10-2 and J is TRBJ2-7; 7 bases are shared with TRBD1. The CDR3 covers 14 residues. Germline V gives CDR1 WSHSY, CDR2 SAAADI. The junction had 6 bases not matched to a gene; V was cut back by 7 bases and J by 0 bases. The CDR3 sequence is CASKGDRASYEQYF. The DNA of the CDR3 is TGCGCCAGCAAGGGAGACAGGGCCTCCTACGAGCAGTACTTC.

This clonotype was seen at least ten times. The chain has TRBV29-1 and TRBJ2-7; tentatively, D is TRBD2 (5 bases). V lost 4 bases, J lost 2 bases, and 9 bases lay in between. Germline V gene lookup returns CDR1 SQVTM and CDR2 ANQGSEA. This CDR3 spans 12 amino acids. Here the CDR3 reads CSVVFGTYEQYF. CDR3 in DNA: TGCAGCGTTGTGTTCGGGACCTACGAGCAGTACTTC.

This clonotype showed up just a few times. This chain connects TRBV19 to TRBJ1-2; a possible D gene is TRBD1 (6 bases). The ends were cut back, 4 bases at V and 4 bases at J, with 13 bases in the middle. This CDR3 comprises 14 residues. Germline CDR1 is LNHDA and CDR2 is SQIVND (reference sequence). CDR3 in DNA: TGTGCCAGTAGTAGTTACAGGGTCGGCTATGGCTACACCTTC. Translating it yields CASSSYRVGYGYTF.

This clonotype was seen only a few times. The J gene is TRBJ2-1, the V gene TRBV9; 12 nucleotides align to TRBD1. The CDR3 length is 16 residues. CDR1 and CDR2 from the germline V gene are SGDLS and YYNGEE. The V segment lost 4 bases and the J segment 2 bases; nucleotides outside the gene matches: 4. CDR3 amino acids: CASSLGQGATYNEQFF. The CDR3 DNA is TGTGCCAGCAGCCTGGGACAGGGGGCTACCTACAATGAGCAGTTCTTC.

In the case of this clonotype: This clone may be a read error of a much larger clone one base away. The J gene is TRBJ1-1, the V gene TRBV7-9, with D possibly matching TRBD1 (6 bases). Between the trimmed V and J ends, which lost 5 bases and 10 bases, there was a span of 14 bases. The CDR3 runs to 12 residues. CDR1 and CDR2 from the germline V gene are SEHNR and FQNEAQ (reference sequence). In DNA, the CDR3 is TGTGCCAGCAGCATGCCACAGGGCCTAGCTTTCTTT. Translating it yields CASSMPQGLAFF. The entire variable domain, with the rest obtained from reference TRBV7-9 and TRBJ1-1, is as follows: DTGVSQNPRHKITKRGQNVTFRCDPISEHNRLYWYRQTLGQGPEFLTYFQNEAQLEKSRLLSDRFSAERPKGSFSTLEIQRTEQGDSAMYLCASSMPQGLAFFGQGTRLTVV.

This clonotype was counted a few times. The V call is TRBV4-1, the J call TRBJ2-2; D is ambiguous. The germline V gene encodes CDR1 MGHRA and CDR2 YSYEKL. This CDR3 comprises 15 residues. Trimming left V 1 base short and J 4 bases short, with 10 bases between. DNA of the CDR3: TGCGCCAGCAGCCAAGTCGGAATGTTCACCGGGGAGCTGTTTTTT. It encodes CASSQVGMFTGELFF.

This clonotype was observed many times. This chain links TRBV12-3 or TRBV12-4 with TRBJ2-5; TRBD2 might be the D (5 bases). The CDR3 totals 14 residues. Trimming cost V 6 bases and J 5 bases, with 16 bases left between them. The CDR3 loop reads CASSSDSSWETQYF. The DNA of the CDR3 is TGTGCCAGCAGCTCGGACTCCTCGTGGGAGACCCAGTACTTC.

This clonotype turned up a few times. The chain recombines TRBV12-3 or TRBV12-4 with TRBJ2-7; no definite D call. V was clipped by 2 bases and J by 1 base, with 12 bases between them. CDR3 length: 15 amino acids. The CDR3 is CASSLNPGFSYEQYF. CDR3 nucleotides: TGTGCCAGCAGTTTAAATCCAGGATTTTCCTACGAGCAGTACTTC.

This chain connects TRBV12-3 or TRBV12-4 to TRBJ1-6; D is unresolved. This CDR3 has 14 residues. With 1 base removed from V and 5 bases from J, the gap between germline ends came to 6 bases. The CDR3 loop reads CASSLGRDNSPLHF. DNA for the CDR3: TGTGCCAGCAGTTTAGGACGGGATAATTCACCCCTCCACTTT.